Each of the 9 T cell receptor beta chains below was sequenced from the same sample in a study of somatic mutations in cytotoxic T cells in rheumatoid arthritis. Clones were read by immunoSEQ multiplex PCR, and TCRdb kept only the in-frame ones, dropping some. The data hold some 23,000 clones, with roughly 80% observed a single time. What was sequenced was CD8+ T cells sorted from blood. The receptor source for this set is an adult with rheumatoid arthritis.

The chain has TRBV7-9 and TRBJ1-1, with D perhaps TRBD1 (6 bases). The CDR3 sequence is 14 residues long. V lost 2 bases, J lost 0 bases, and 7 bases lay in between. CDR1 SEHNR and CDR2 FQNEAQ come from the germline V gene (reference sequence). Here the CDR3 reads CASSLRGLNTEAFF. In DNA, the CDR3 is TGTGCCAGCAGCTTAAGGGGGTTGAACACTGAAGCTTTCTTT.

The chain uses TRBV7-8 and TRBJ2-7; D might be TRBD1 (6 bases). Germline V gene data show CDR1 as SGHVS and CDR2 as FQNEAQ. V lost 4 bases, J lost 4 bases, and 20 bases lay in between. This CDR3 comprises 16 residues. The CDR3 nucleotides read TGTGCCAGCAGCTCAACCCCCCTGGGGGCTAATTACGAGCAGTACTTC. This encodes CASSSTPLGANYEQYF.

The table lists this clone with a few counts. The V and J genes are TRBV6-4 and TRBJ2-3; TRBD2 agrees at 8 bases. CDR3 length: 15 residues. The trim removed 3 bases at V and 0 bases at J, leaving 2 bases unmatched. Germline loops: CDR1 MRHNA, CDR2 SNTAGT. Here the CDR3 reads CASSESGGSTDTQYF. In DNA form, the CDR3 reads TGTGCCAGCAGTGAATCGGGGGGGAGCACAGATACGCAGTATTTT.

The chain joins TRBV7-8 to TRBJ2-3; 11 bases align to TRBD2. CDR1 SGHVS and CDR2 FQNEAQ come from the germline V gene. This CDR3 spans 17 amino acids. V lost 0 bases, J lost 2 bases, and 4 bases stayed unmatched. The CDR3 DNA reads TGTGCCAGCAGCTTAGCCCTAGCGGGGGGCCTCACAGATACGCAGTATTTT. This translates into CASSLALAGGLTDTQYF.

The rearrangement uses TRBV19 and TRBJ1-5; TRBD1 is a possible D gene (5 bases). The CDR3 extends over 13 amino acids. The germline CDR1 and CDR2 sequences are LNHDA and SQIVND (reference sequence). V gave up 3 bases and J gave up 7 bases, with 10 bases separating them. The CDR3 bases are TGTGCCAGTAGTATTCAGGGAGGACAGCCCCAGCATTTT. Protein product: CASSIQGGQPQHF.

V is TRBV14 and J is TRBJ1-2; TRBD1 is a possible D gene (5 bases). From germline, CDR1 is SGHDN and CDR2 FVKESK. The CDR3 consists of 18 residues. The V end was cut by 0 bases, the J end by 8 bases, with 25 bases between. CDR3 coding DNA: TGTGCCAGCAGCCAAGATGTCCGTCCCGGGACGGGGACGGAGGGCTACACCTTC. As protein: CASSQDVRPGTGTEGYTF.

The rearrangement joins TRBV4-3 to TRBJ2-1; possibly TRBD1 for D (6 bases). This CDR3 is 16 amino acids long. Germline CDR1 reads LGHNA; CDR2 reads YSLEER. V shed 0 bases and J shed 2 bases, with 11 bases lying between them. The CDR3 loop is CASSQDLGATYNEQFF. The CDR3 DNA is TGCGCCAGCAGCCAAGATCTGGGGGCCACCTACAATGAGCAGTTCTTC.

CDR3 coding DNA: TGTGCTAGTGGTTTTGAGGCAGGGCAAGAGACCCAGTACTTC. Its translation is CASGFEAGQETQYF. V and J are TRBV12-5 and TRBJ2-5; possible D gene TRBD1, 5 bases. Per the germline V gene, CDR1 is LGHNT and CDR2 is FRNRAP. The CDR3 is 14 amino acids. V was clipped by 3 bases and J by 2 bases, with 10 bases between them.

The chain employs TRBV7-2 and TRBJ2-7; D not certain. The CDR3 is made up of 14 amino acids. V dropped 6 bases and J dropped 2 bases, with 14 bases sitting between them. Germline V gene sequence: CDR1 SGHTA, CDR2 FQGNSA. Here the CDR3 DNA reads TGTGCCAGCAGTCCCCGGGCAGATGCCTACGAGCAGTACTTC. Residues: CASSPRADAYEQYF.